This T cell receptor (beta chain) originates from a study of memory CD8 T cells in hepatitis C reinfection. Noted time point: late/post reinfection, 12 to 24 weeks after detection. Sorted cells were sequenced directly ex vivo without any in vitro expansion. V was cut by 8 bases and J by 5 bases, with 13 bases left in between. This CDR3 region has 13 residues. Germline CDR1 is SEHNR and CDR2 is FQNEAQ (reference sequence). The method was immunoSEQ multiplex PCR; TCRdb's version includes in-frame clones alone and lacks a portion of them. Of 46,000 or so clones listed, about 91% are singletons. The chain carries TRBV7-9 and TRBJ2-1; TRBD2 might be the D (5 bases). Sequencing was performed on naive CD8+ T cells sorted from blood. This clonotype was obtained from a man aged 18 to 29 with hepatitis C virus infection. In nucleotides, the CDR3 is TGTGCCAGCGGAAAGGACTTACACAATGAGCAGTTCTTC. Its protein product is CASGKDLHNEQFF. The full variable domain, completed using reference TRBV7-9 and TRBJ2-1, is DTGVSQNPRHKITKRGQNVTFRCDPISEHNRLYWYRQTLGQGPEFLTYFQNEAQLEKSRLLSDRFSAERPKGSFSTLEIQRTEQGDSAMYLCASGKDLHNEQFFGPGTRLTVL.